These 29 T cell receptor beta chains were all obtained from the same sample, sequenced in a study of blood T cell repertoires in COVID-19. Produced via immunoSEQ multiplex PCR; TCRdb's table is partial and in-frame only. The sample carries 150,000 to 200,000 clones, roughly 85% recorded once. Sequenced input: peripheral blood. These receptors came from a woman in her forties or fifties with COVID-19, enrolled during active disease.

The CDR3 bases are TGTGCCAGCAGTGTCATTGAAAAACTGTTTTTT. It specifies CASSVIEKLFF. The chain links TRBV6-4 to TRBJ1-4; D is unclear. Germline V gives CDR1 MRHNA, CDR2 SNTAGT. Trimming pared 4 bases from V and 7 bases from J, leaving 4 bases between. The CDR3 loop spans 11 amino acids.

V gene TRBV28 combines with J gene TRBJ2-5, with a possible D match to TRBD1 (6 bases). Germline values: CDR1 MDHEN, CDR2 SYDVKM. V gave up 2 bases and J gave up 2 bases, with 12 bases separating them. The CDR3 runs to 15 residues. CDR3 residues: CASSLNLGAQETQYF. For the CDR3, the DNA is TGTGCCAGCAGTTTAAATCTGGGGGCACAAGAGACCCAGTACTTC.

The chain links TRBV5-6 to TRBJ2-7, with D perhaps matching TRBD1 (6 bases). Germline CDR1 SGHDT, CDR2 YYEEEE. Trimming cost V 1 base and J 5 bases, with 13 bases left between them. This CDR3 has 14 residues. The CDR3, as DNA: TGTGCCAGCAGCTTGTGGGGGCCCCTGAACGAGCAGTACTTC. The encoded protein is CASSLWGPLNEQYF.

V usage is TRBV6-2 or TRBV6-3 and J usage is TRBJ2-5; 15 bases align to TRBD2. This CDR3 comprises 17 residues. V lost 5 bases, J lost 2 bases, and 6 bases stayed unmatched. Germline V lookup: CDR1 MNHEY, CDR2 SVGEGT. The CDR3: CASSPGLAGGLQETQYF. The CDR3 region has the DNA TGTGCCAGCAGTCCCGGACTAGCGGGGGGGCTTCAAGAGACCCAGTACTTC.

V usage is TRBV10-1 and J usage is TRBJ2-3; 8 positions agree with TRBD2. The CDR3 loop spans 15 amino acids. Germline V gene lookup returns CDR1 WNHNN and CDR2 SYGVQD (reference sequence). The J segment lost 6 bases and the V segment lost 3 bases, leaving 8 bases of the junction unmatched. The CDR3 loop reads CASSDPAGEADTQYF. The CDR3 DNA sequence: TGCGCCAGCAGTGATCCAGCGGGAGAGGCTGATACGCAGTATTTT.

The chain employs TRBV7-3 and TRBJ2-2, with 7 bases aligning to TRBD1. V shed 1 base, J shed 6 bases, and the junction held 5 bases outside the gene matches. CDR1 and CDR2 from the germline V gene are SGHTA and FQGTGA. This CDR3 region has 15 residues. CDR3 loop: CASSLSLGGSGELFF. The CDR3 nucleotides are TGTGCCAGCAGCTTAAGCTTAGGGGGCTCCGGGGAGCTGTTTTTT.

This clone was recorded only once. V is TRBV5-1 and J is TRBJ2-7, with 7 positions matching TRBD2. CDR1 and CDR2 (germline): SGHRS, YFSETQ. The CDR3 covers 14 residues. J was trimmed by 7 bases and V by 4 bases; bases with no gene match: 11. The CDR3 sequence: CASSRNGGSGEQYF. The CDR3 DNA is TGCGCCAGCAGCCGCAACGGGGGGTCGGGAGAGCAGTACTTC.

This clone is deemed medium-sized. V and J are TRBV3-1 (or the pseudogene TRBV3-2) and TRBJ1-2; no definite D call. CDR1 and CDR2 (germline): LGHDT, YNNKEL (reference sequence). The CDR3 is 14 residues long. V was cut by 1 base and J by 0 bases, with 6 bases left in between. The CDR3 bases are TGTGCCAGCAGCCAAGTTAGTACTAACTATGGCTACACCTTC. Amino acids: CASSQVSTNYGYTF.

The V gene is TRBV27, the J gene TRBJ1-6; D perhaps matches TRBD1 (6 bases). CDR1 and CDR2 from the germline V gene are MNHEY and SMNVEV (reference sequence). The germline V and J ends were trimmed by 3 bases and 7 bases, with 7 bases remaining between them. CDR3 size: 13 residues. The CDR3 here is CASSFQGNSPLHF. CDR3 DNA sequence: TGTGCCAGCAGTTTCCAGGGGAATTCACCCCTCCACTTT.

To note about this clone: The same CDR3 arises from other DNA sequences in this sample as well. The chain links TRBV30 to TRBJ1-1, with D perhaps matching TRBD1 (6 bases). Germline V gene data show CDR1 as GTSNPN and CDR2 as SVGIG (reference sequence). This CDR3 is 13 amino acids long. V lost 0 bases to trimming and J lost 1 base, with 6 bases between them. This chain's CDR3 is CAWSVGGNTEAFF. The DNA of the CDR3 is TGTGCCTGGAGTGTAGGGGGGAACACTGAAGCTTTCTTT.

V usage is TRBV9 and J usage is TRBJ1-5, with 7 bases fitting TRBD1. The trim removed 4 bases at V and 4 bases at J, leaving 5 bases unmatched. The germline V gene has CDR1 SGDLS and CDR2 YYNGEE. The CDR3 loop spans 14 amino acids. DNA for the CDR3: TGTGCCAGCAGCTCCGGGACAGAAAATCAGCCCCAGCATTTT. This gives the protein CASSSGTENQPQHF.

Only a few counts were recorded for this clone. The CDR3 is CATGQSGEKLFF. The CDR3, as DNA: TGTGCCACGGGACAGTCGGGTGAAAAACTGTTTTTT. The chain couples TRBV19 to TRBJ1-4, with 7 bases fitting TRBD1. CDR1 and CDR2 (germline): LNHDA, SQIVND (reference sequence). After removal of 10 bases from V and 7 bases from J, the junction contained 6 bases not matched to a gene. The CDR3 has 12 residues.

The gene calls are TRBV4-1 and TRBJ1-1; 7 bases are shared with TRBD1. V shed 2 bases and J 9 bases; nucleotides not matched to a gene: 15. Germline CDR1 and CDR2: MGHRA and YSYEKL. The CDR3 extends over 16 amino acids. The CDR3: CASSQPLGTEKHQAFF. Written as DNA, the CDR3 is TGCGCCAGCAGCCAACCTTTGGGGACAGAGAAACACCAAGCTTTCTTT.

This rearrangement joins TRBV4-1 to TRBJ2-6; D is uncertain. The germline V and J ends were trimmed by 0 bases and 0 bases, with 9 bases remaining between them. The CDR3 length is 17 residues. The germline gives CDR1 MGHRA, CDR2 YSYEKL. CDR3 region: CASSQDGGFSGANVLTF. The CDR3 DNA follows: TGCGCCAGCAGCCAAGACGGCGGATTCTCTGGGGCCAACGTCCTGACTTTC.

The chain combines TRBV6-5 with TRBJ2-3; 7 bases map to TRBD2. The CDR3 covers 15 residues. Germline V gives CDR1 MNHEY, CDR2 SVGAGI. Trimming took 2 bases from V and 8 from J; bases not matched to a gene: 10. The CDR3 DNA reads TGTGCCAGCAGTTACGAAGCGGGGTCGTTGGGTACGCAGTATTTT. This codes for CASSYEAGSLGTQYF.

V is TRBV5-6 and J is TRBJ1-6; possible D gene TRBD1, 5 bases. From germline, CDR1 is SGHDT and CDR2 YYEEEE. Between the trimmed V and J ends, which lost 0 bases and 2 bases, there was a span of 9 bases. The CDR3 covers 16 residues. CDR3 sequence (DNA): TGTGCCAGCAGCTTGGGGACACCCACCTATAATTCACCCCTCCACTTT. Translating it yields CASSLGTPTYNSPLHF.

The J gene is TRBJ1-2, the V gene TRBV7-7; D is possibly TRBD1 (6 bases). This CDR3 comprises 14 residues. The V end lost 4 bases, the J end lost 6 bases, and 15 bases lay between the germline ends. Germline V CDR1 and CDR2: SSHAT, FNYEAQ (reference sequence). Here the CDR3 reads CASSSGLYRDGYTF. The CDR3 DNA is TGTGCCAGCAGCTCAGGGCTATACAGGGATGGCTACACCTTC. Based on the CDR3 plus reference TRBV7-7 and TRBJ1-2, the full variable domain is GAGVSQSPRYKVTKRGQDVTLRCDPISSHATLYWYQQALGQGPEFLTYFNYEAQPDKSGLPSDRFSAERPEGSISTLTIQRTEQRDSAMYRCASSSGLYRDGYTFGSGTRLTVV.

This chain uses TRBV9 with TRBJ2-7; 10 bases map to TRBD1. Unmatched junction bases numbered 5, after V lost 8 bases and J lost 0 bases. Looked up from germline, CDR1 is SGDLS and CDR2 is YYNGEE. The CDR3 totals 14 residues. The CDR3 nucleotides read TGTGCCAGTGGGACAGGGGTAAGCTCCTACGAGCAGTACTTC. It encodes CASGTGVSSYEQYF.

This clone came up once. The chain is built from TRBV10-3 and TRBJ2-7, with 11 bases matching TRBD2. The length of the CDR3 is 14 residues. Germline values: CDR1 ENHRY, CDR2 SYGVKD. V gave up 4 bases and J gave up 6 bases; unmatched junction bases: 5. CDR3 in DNA: TGTGCCATCAGTGCTAGCGGGGGGTCTGGCGAGCAGTACTTC. It encodes CAISASGGSGEQYF.

This chain joins TRBV2 and TRBJ2-1, with 8 bases matching TRBD2. The V gene's germline CDR1 is SNHLY and CDR2 FYNNEI. The CDR3 totals 16 residues. V dropped 6 bases and J dropped 4; count of bases not matched to a gene: 11. The CDR3 protein is CASSIGGGPYYNEQFF. CDR3 in DNA: TGTGCCAGCAGCATCGGCGGGGGGCCGTATTACAATGAGCAGTTCTTC.

This chain links TRBV28 with TRBJ2-5; 7 bases are shared with TRBD2. Losses at the gene ends were 6 bases for V and 2 bases for J; bases not matched to a gene: 9. Germline-derived CDR1 and CDR2 are MDHEN and SYDVKM. This CDR3 is built from 15 residues. CDR3 amino acids: CASSRASGNQETQYF. DNA of the CDR3: TGTGCCAGCAGCCGGGCTAGCGGTAATCAAGAGACCCAGTACTTC.

This clone was seen only a few times. The V call is TRBV10-3, the J call TRBJ1-1; the D is unclear. Germline V gene sequence: CDR1 ENHRY, CDR2 SYGVKD. Trimming cost V 0 bases and J 0 bases, with 8 bases left between them. The CDR3 is 15 amino acids. CDR3 sequence (DNA): TGTGCCATCAGTGAGTCGATACAAATGAACACTGAAGCTTTCTTT. It specifies CAISESIQMNTEAFF.

The J gene is TRBJ1-3, the V gene TRBV21-1; the table's D call, TRBD1, was not checked against the DNA. TRBV21-1 is a pseudogene. The CDR3 has 15 residues. In nucleotides, the CDR3 is TGTGCCAGCAGCCCAGACAGGGTCGACGGAAACACCATATATTTT. Translation: CASSPDRVDGNTIYF.

The rearrangement uses TRBV10-2 and TRBJ2-3; 8 positions match TRBD1. V lost 5 bases to trimming and J lost 4 bases; unmatched junction nucleotides: 8. CDR3 length: 15 amino acids. CDR1 is WSHSY, CDR2 SAAADI, per germline. The chain's CDR3 is CASSPGQGGADTQYF. CDR3 DNA sequence: TGCGCCAGCAGTCCTGGACAGGGTGGGGCAGATACGCAGTATTTT.

The V call is TRBV2, the J call TRBJ1-5; D call uncertain. This CDR3 is 14 amino acids long. Germline CDR1 and CDR2: SNHLY and FYNNEI. Trimming left V 7 bases short and J 0 bases short, with 10 bases between. Here the CDR3 DNA reads TGTGCCAGCAAGGCGGGGTATAGCAATCAGCCCCAGCATTTT. Its translation is CASKAGYSNQPQHF.

The genes are TRBV18 and TRBJ1-4; D remains unclear. This CDR3 region has 13 residues. The germline gives CDR1 KGHSH, CDR2 LQKENI. Between the trimmed V and J ends, which lost 2 bases and 4 bases, there was a span of 5 bases. The CDR3 protein is CASSPNGNEKLFF. In DNA form, the CDR3 reads TGTGCCAGCTCACCAAACGGTAATGAAAAACTGTTTTTT.

This sequence joins TRBV5-1 and TRBJ2-3, with a tentative D call TRBD2 (5 bases). The CDR3 totals 13 residues. The V end was cut by 1 base, the J end by 6 bases, with 9 bases between. Germline values: CDR1 SGHRS, CDR2 YFSETQ. CDR3 region: CASSLSQRDTQYF. Written as DNA, the CDR3 is TGCGCCAGCAGCTTGTCACAGCGGGATACGCAGTATTTT.

This clone was seen more than once but under ten times. This chain links TRBV13 with TRBJ2-7; D is undetermined. V was cut by 6 bases and J by 0 bases, with 12 bases left in between. The CDR3 contains 14 residues. The germline V gene has CDR1 PRHDT and CDR2 FYEKMQ (reference sequence). The CDR3 nucleotides are TGTGCCAGCAGACCGCGCTACCGCTCCTACGAGCAGTACTTC. Amino acid sequence: CASRPRYRSYEQYF.

This chain links TRBV28 with TRBJ2-1, with D perhaps TRBD2 (7 bases). This CDR3 contains 16 residues. Germline CDR1 and CDR2: MDHEN and SYDVKM. The V end was cut by 1 base, the J end by 4 bases, with 14 bases between. CDR3 nucleotide sequence: TGTGCCAGCAGTTTATTAGGGGAGGGGGATTACAATGAGCAGTTCTTC. It translates to CASSLLGEGDYNEQFF.